This T cell receptor (beta chain) originates from a study of CD8+ T cells in alopecia areata. TCR sequencing used cDNA made by reverse transcription of extracted RNA. This table comes from immunoSEQ multiplex PCR, and its TCRdb copy is limited to in-frame clones, with some not included. The sample carries over 150,000 clones, 45% to 65% recorded once. The germline V gene encodes CDR1 DFQATT and CDR2 SNEGSKA (reference sequence). The CDR3 extends over 10 amino acids. Treatment given: oral pan-JAK inhibitor, 5-10 mg twice daily. The chain combines TRBV20-1 with TRBJ2-7; no reliable D call. The material was CD4+ T cells sorted from blood, obtained at week 4, from a patient treated with tofacitinib. The clonotype was recovered from a human donor with alopecia areata. CDR3 nucleotide sequence: TGCAGCGAGAGAACCTACGAGCAGTACTTC. Translation: CSERTYEQYF.